One T cell receptor beta chain is described in this entry. Its antigen remains unidentified. Germline CDR1 and CDR2: SGHDN and FVKESK. The CDR3 has 15 amino acids. V lost 1 base to trimming and J lost 4 bases, with 12 bases between them. Treatment noted: roughly 10-day PBMC culture with coronavirus spike peptide pools or control peptides (ViraFEST assay). Before TCRs were sequenced, ViraFEST expanded antigen-specific T cells with peptide pools. These data are taken from a study of vaccination and CD4 T cells after COVID-19. The Oncomine TCR Beta short-read assay sequenced DNA from cultured CD4+ T cells. In TCRdb, the PCR reads were re-called with MiXCR into one record per CDR3 protein. The profile shows 9,500 to 15,000 distinct CDR3 sequences, 35% to 45% of them singletons.

The sample comprised cultured CD4+ T cells from blood. V is TRBV14 and J is TRBJ2-3, with TRBD1 as a possible D gene (5 bases). The receptor was derived from a human donor with COVID-19. CDR3 in amino acids: CASSQGQILSDTQYF. As DNA, the CDR3 is TGTGCCAGCAGCCAAGGACAGATACTATCAGATACGCAGTATTTT.